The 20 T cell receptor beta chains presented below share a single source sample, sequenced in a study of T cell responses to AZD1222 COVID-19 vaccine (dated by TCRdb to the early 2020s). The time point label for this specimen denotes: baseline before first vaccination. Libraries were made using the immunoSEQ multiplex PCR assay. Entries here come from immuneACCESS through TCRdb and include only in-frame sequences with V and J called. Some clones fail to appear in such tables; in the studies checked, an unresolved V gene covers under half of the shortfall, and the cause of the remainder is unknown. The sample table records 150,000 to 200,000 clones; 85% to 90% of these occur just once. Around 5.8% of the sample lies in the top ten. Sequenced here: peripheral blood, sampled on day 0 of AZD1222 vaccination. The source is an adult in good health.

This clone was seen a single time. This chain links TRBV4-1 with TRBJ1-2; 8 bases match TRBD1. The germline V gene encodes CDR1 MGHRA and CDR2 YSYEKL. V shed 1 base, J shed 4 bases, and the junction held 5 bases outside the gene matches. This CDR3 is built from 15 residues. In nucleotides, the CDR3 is TGCGCCAGCAGCCAAGGGGGACAGGCCTCCTATGGCTACACCTTC. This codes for CASSQGGQASYGYTF.

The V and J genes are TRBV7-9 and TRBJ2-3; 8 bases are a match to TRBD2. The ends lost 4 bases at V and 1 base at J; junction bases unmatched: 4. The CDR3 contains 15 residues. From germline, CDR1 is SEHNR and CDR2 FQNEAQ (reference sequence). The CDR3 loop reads CASSSLAGRTDTQYF. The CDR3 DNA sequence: TGTGCCAGCAGCTCCTTAGCGGGACGCACAGATACGCAGTATTTT.

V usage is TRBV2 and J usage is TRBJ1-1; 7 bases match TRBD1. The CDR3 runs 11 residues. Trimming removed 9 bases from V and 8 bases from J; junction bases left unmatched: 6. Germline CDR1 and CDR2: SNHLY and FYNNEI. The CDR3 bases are TGTGCCAGTTTTACAGGGGTGGAAGCTTTCTTT. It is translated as CASFTGVEAFF.

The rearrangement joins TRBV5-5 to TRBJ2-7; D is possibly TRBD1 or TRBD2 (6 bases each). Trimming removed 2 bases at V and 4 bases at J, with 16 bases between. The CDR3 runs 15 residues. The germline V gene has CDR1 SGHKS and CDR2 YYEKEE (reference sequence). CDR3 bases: TGTGCCAGCAGCTTTCTCGTGACAGGAGGGTACGAGCAGTACTTC. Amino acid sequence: CASSFLVTGGYEQYF.

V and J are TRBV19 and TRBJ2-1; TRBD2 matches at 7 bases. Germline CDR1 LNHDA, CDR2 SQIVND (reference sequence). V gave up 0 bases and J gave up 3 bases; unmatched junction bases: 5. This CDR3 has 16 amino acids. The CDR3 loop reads CASSIDPGGNYNEQFF. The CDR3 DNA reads TGTGCCAGTAGTATAGATCCGGGGGGAAACTACAATGAGCAGTTCTTC. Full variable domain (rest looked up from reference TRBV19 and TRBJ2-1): DGGITQSPKYLFRKEGQNVTLSCEQNLNHDAMYWYRQDPGQGLRLIYYSQIVNDFQKGDIAEGYSVSREKKESFPLTVTSAQKNPTAFYLCASSIDPGGNYNEQFFGPGTRLTVL.

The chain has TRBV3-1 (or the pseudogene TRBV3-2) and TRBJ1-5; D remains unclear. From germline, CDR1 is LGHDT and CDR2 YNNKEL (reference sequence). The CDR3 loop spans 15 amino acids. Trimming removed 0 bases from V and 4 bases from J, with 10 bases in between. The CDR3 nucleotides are TGTGCCAGCAGCCAAGATCTAGTCAGAAATCAGCCCCAGCATTTT. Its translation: CASSQDLVRNQPQHF.

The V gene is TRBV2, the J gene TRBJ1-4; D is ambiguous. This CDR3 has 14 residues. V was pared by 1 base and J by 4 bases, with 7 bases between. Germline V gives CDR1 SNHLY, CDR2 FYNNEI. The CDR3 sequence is CASSEGSRNEKLFF. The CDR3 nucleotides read TGTGCCAGCAGTGAAGGGAGCCGTAATGAAAAACTGTTTTTT.

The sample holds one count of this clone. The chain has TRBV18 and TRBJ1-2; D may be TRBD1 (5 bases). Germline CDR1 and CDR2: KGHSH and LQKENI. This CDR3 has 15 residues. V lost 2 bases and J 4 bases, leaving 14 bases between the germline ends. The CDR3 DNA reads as TGTGCCAGCTCACCAAATTCAGACAGAATCTATGGCTACACCTTC. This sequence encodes CASSPNSDRIYGYTF. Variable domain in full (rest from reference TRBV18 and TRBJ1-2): NAGVMQNPRHLVRRRGQEARLRCSPMKGHSHVYWYRQLPEEGLKFMVYLQKENIIDESGMPKERFSAEFPKEGPSILRIQQVVRGDSAAYFCASSPNSDRIYGYTFGSGTRLTVV.

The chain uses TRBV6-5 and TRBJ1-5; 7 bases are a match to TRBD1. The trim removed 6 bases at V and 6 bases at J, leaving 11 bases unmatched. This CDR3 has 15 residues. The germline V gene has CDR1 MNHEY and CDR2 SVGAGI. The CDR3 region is CASRQTGSGVQPQHF. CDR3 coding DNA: TGTGCCAGCAGGCAGACAGGGTCGGGGGTTCAGCCCCAGCATTTT.

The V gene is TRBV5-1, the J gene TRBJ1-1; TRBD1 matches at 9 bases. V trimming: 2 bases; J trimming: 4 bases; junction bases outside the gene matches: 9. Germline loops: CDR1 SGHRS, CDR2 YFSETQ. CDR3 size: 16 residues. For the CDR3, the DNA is TGCGCCAGCAGCTTAGTCTCGGGACAGGGATTCACTGAAGCTTTCTTT. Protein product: CASSLVSGQGFTEAFF.

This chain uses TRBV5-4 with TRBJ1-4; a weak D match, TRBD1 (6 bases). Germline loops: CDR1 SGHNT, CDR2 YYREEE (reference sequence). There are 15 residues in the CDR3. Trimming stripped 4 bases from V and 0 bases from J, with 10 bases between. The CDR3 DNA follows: TGTGCCAGCAGCAAACAGGGTGCAACTAATGAAAAACTGTTTTTT. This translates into CASSKQGATNEKLFF.

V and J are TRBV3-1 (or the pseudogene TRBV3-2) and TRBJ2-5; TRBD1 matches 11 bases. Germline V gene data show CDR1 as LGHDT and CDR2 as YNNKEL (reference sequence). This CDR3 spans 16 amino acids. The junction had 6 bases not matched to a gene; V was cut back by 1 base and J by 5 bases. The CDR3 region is CASSQVGTGGRETQYF. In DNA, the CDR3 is TGTGCCAGCAGCCAAGTAGGGACAGGGGGGCGGGAGACCCAGTACTTC.

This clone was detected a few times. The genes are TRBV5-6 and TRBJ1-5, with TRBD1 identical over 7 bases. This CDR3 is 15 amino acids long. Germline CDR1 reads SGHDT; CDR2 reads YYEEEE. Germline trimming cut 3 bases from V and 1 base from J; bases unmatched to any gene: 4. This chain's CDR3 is CASSSAGGSNQPQHF. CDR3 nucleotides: TGTGCCAGCAGCTCGGCAGGGGGGAGCAATCAGCCCCAGCATTTT.

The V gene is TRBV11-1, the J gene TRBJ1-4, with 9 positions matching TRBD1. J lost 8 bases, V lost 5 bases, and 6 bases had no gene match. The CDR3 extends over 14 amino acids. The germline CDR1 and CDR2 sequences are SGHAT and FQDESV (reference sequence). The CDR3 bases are TGTGCCAGCAGCCGAGGGACAGGGAAGGAAAAACTGTTTTTT. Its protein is CASSRGTGKEKLFF.

The CDR3 DNA reads as TGCGCCAGCAGCTTGGACGTTTCGGGAACCGGGGAGCTGTTTTTT. It codes for CASSLDVSGTGELFF. The chain couples TRBV5-1 to TRBJ2-2, with D perhaps TRBD2 (5 bases). V lost 0 bases and J lost 5, with 11 bases in between. This CDR3 region has 15 residues. The germline V gene encodes CDR1 SGHRS and CDR2 YFSETQ.

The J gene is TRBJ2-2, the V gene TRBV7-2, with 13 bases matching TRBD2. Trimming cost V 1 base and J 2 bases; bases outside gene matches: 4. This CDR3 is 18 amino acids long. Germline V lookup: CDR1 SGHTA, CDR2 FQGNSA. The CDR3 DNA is TGTGCCAGCAGCTTAGAGAGGACTAGCGGGGGTAACACCGGGGAGCTGTTTTTT. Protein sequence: CASSLERTSGGNTGELFF.

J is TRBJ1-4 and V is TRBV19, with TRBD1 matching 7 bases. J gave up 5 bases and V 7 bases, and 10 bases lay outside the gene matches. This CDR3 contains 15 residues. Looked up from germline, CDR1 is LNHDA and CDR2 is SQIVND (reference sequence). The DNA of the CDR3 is TGTGCCAGTACCCTCCGGACAGGTCAGAATGAAAAACTGTTTTTT. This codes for CASTLRTGQNEKLFF.

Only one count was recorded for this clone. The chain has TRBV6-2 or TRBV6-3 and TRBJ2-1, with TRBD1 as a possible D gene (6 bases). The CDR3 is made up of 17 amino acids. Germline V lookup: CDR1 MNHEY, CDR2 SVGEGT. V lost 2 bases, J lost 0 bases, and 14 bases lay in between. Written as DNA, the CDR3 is TGTGCCAGCAGTTACCGGCCCAGGGGAAGCTCCTACAATGAGCAGTTCTTC. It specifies CASSYRPRGSSYNEQFF.

In nucleotides, the CDR3 is TGTGCCAGCAGTTCCTCGACAGGGGGCCTCGGCTATGGCTACACCTTC. Protein: CASSSSTGGLGYGYTF. This chain links TRBV28 with TRBJ1-2; TRBD1 agrees at 10 bases. The J segment lost 4 bases and the V segment lost 4 bases, leaving 9 bases of the junction unmatched. The CDR3 runs to 16 residues. In germline, CDR1 is MDHEN, CDR2 SYDVKM.

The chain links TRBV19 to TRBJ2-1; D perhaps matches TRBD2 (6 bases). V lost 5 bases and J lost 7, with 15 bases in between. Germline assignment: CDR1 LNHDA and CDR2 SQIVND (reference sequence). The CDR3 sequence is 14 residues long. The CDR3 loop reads CASSPDYRSNEQFF. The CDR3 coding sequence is TGTGCCAGTAGTCCGGACTACCGTTCTAATGAGCAGTTCTTC.